This TCR beta chain was recorded in a study of cytomegalovirus exposure and HLA in healthy donors. Produced via immunoSEQ multiplex PCR; TCRdb's table is partial and in-frame only. Altogether some 110,000 clones are present, about 88% being singletons, with the ten largest covering 4.4%. The CDR3 covers 17 residues. The germline gives CDR1 WNHNN, CDR2 SYGVQD (reference sequence). V was clipped by 0 bases and J by 4 bases, with 16 bases between them. Remarks on this clone: Antigen unknown.

Findings and caveats of the study: In a later analysis, first-cohort TCR clusters were found to tend to co-occur in the roughly 120 validation repertoires.

Sequenced input: PBMCs. This chain links TRBV10-1 with TRBJ1-3, with D possibly TRBD1 on 6 matching bases. The clonotype originates from a man between 18 and 29 years old in good health and CMV-seropositive. CDR3 region: CASSESYRELRGNTIYF. The DNA of the CDR3 is TGCGCCAGCAGTGAGTCCTACAGGGAGCTTAGAGGAAACACCATATATTTT.